This TCR beta chain was captured by sequencing in a study of blood T cell repertoires in COVID-19. Here immunoSEQ multiplex PCR was the method, and the copy in TCRdb shows in-frame clones only, minus some. In the table there are some 20,000 clones, 86% of which are singletons. Germline lookup yields CDR1 ENHRY and CDR2 SYGVKD. The V end lost 3 bases, the J end lost 0 bases, and 9 bases lay between the germline ends. CDR3 size: 15 residues. This clone was seen only once. Material: peripheral blood. This chain connects TRBV10-3 to TRBJ1-5; D gene unclear. The TCR comes from a human donor in a cohort sampled during active COVID-19. The CDR3 protein is CAISDSVDSNQPQHF. CDR3 DNA sequence: TGTGCCATCAGTGACAGCGTTGATAGCAATCAGCCCCAGCATTTT.